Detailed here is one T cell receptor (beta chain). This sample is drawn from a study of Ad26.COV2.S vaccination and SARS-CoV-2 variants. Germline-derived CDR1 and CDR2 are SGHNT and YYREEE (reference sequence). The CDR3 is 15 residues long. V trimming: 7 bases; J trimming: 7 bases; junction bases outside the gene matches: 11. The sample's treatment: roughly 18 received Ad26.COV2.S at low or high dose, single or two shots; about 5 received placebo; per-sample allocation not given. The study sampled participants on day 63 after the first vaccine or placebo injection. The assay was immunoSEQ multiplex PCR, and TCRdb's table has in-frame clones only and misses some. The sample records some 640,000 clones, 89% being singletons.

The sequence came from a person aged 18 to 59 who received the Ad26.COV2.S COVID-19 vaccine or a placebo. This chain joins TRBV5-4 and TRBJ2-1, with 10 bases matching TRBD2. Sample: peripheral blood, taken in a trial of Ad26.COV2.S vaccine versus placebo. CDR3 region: CASARTSGYENEQFF. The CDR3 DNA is TGTGCCAGCGCGCGGACTAGCGGTTATGAGAATGAGCAGTTCTTC.